The following is a T cell receptor beta chain sequence with its context. Its antigen is not identified. The CDR3 consists of 14 residues. The germline V and J ends were trimmed by 0 bases and 7 bases, with 11 bases remaining between them. Germline CDR1 is SGDLS and CDR2 is YYNGEE. The sample originates from a study of T-cell memory formation after mild COVID-19. Study summary: Most TCR clusters belonged to a single donor.

Each CDR3 protein gets one entry after TCRdb re-called the 5' RACE reads with MiXCR. Here the sample spans about 340,000 distinct CDR3 sequences, about an eighth being singletons. Study-wide results and caveats: A second wave expanding day 15 to 37 was CD4+-biased; contracting clones were balanced. Researchers found some responding clones in pre-infection memory, a sign that cross-reactive memory joined.

The receptor was isolated from a man aged 18 to 30 who had mild COVID-19 (a few samples of this study predate the infection). Cell type and time point are not known. The chain couples TRBV9 to TRBJ1-5; D is undetermined. The sequencing input was PBMCs or a T cell subset sorted from them (not recorded which). CDR3 sequence: CASSVGWGHQPQHF. The CDR3, as DNA: TGTGCCAGCAGCGTAGGCTGGGGTCACCAGCCCCAGCATTTT.